This is a list of T cell receptor beta chains from one sample in a study of blood T cell repertoires in COVID-19. TCRdb's table, derived via immunoSEQ multiplex PCR, lists solely in-frame clones and lacks some. Among around 140,000 clones listed, 65% to 80% were seen once. The sample comprised peripheral blood. Source of these receptors: a middle-aged man with acute or convalescent COVID-19. Both conserved end residues are part of each CDR3. The D gene is left open where the match is weak. Clone size is not always given. Where it is, it says once, few, many or a class for expanded clones.

size	V	D	J	DNA	CDR3
once	TRBV27	.	TRBJ1-2	TGTGCCAGCAGTGGACTAGGGGCAGGGGAGCATGGCTACACCTTC	CASSGLGAGEHGYTF
.	TRBV7-9	.	TRBJ1-5	TGTGCCAGCAGCTTAGCAGAGGTCAATCAGCCCCAGCATTTT	CASSLAEVNQPQHF
.	TRBV11-3	.	TRBJ2-2	TGTGCCAGCAGCCGCGACAGGCTAAACACCGGGGAGCTGTTTTTT	CASSRDRLNTGELFF
few	TRBV29-1	.	TRBJ1-4	TGCAGCGCTATCCCCAGTTTGTGGGGCAGGGATGGTGGAAAACTGTTTTTT	CSAIPSLWGRDGGKLFF
.	TRBV9	.	TRBJ1-3	TGTGCCAGCAGCGGGCGGGGGGAAACTGGAAACACCATATATTTT	CASSGRGETGNTIYF
.	TRBV6-4	.	TRBJ2-3	TGTGCCAGCACCAACCGAGGCAGGGACACAGATACGCAGTATTTT	CASTNRGRDTDTQYF
many	TRBV27	TRBD2	TRBJ2-1	TGTGCCAGCAAGTTCCTCCTAGCGGGGGGTGGGACTGAGCAGTTCTTC	CASKFLLAGGGTEQFF
.	TRBV15	.	TRBJ1-5	TGTGCCACCAGCAGAGATGAAGGGTGGAGGAGCAATCAGCCCCAGCATTTT	CATSRDEGWRSNQPQHF
.	TRBV18	.	TRBJ1-3	TGTGCCAGCTCCCCGACTACTACCCTGGGAGGAAACACCATATATTTT	CASSPTTTLGGNTIYF
.	TRBV29-1	TRBD2	TRBJ2-1	TGCAGCGTTGTAGGCGGACTAGAGGCATTCTTC	CSVVGGLEAFF
.	TRBV5-5	.	TRBJ1-4	TGTGCCAGCAGCTTCAGGGGACCGGTCGAAAAACTGTTTTTT	CASSFRGPVEKLFF
.	TRBV7-9	.	TRBJ2-5	TGTGCCAGCAGCTTCAGACCCCTTTGGACTCAACCAGAGGAGACCCAGTACTTC	CASSFRPLWTQPEETQYF
.	TRBV5-1	TRBD2	TRBJ2-1	TGCGCCAGCAGCTTGGGACTAGCTCTGGGGGAGCAGTTCTTC	CASSLGLALGEQFF
.	TRBV5-1	.	TRBJ2-5	TGCGCCAGCAGCTCCGGCCCAGGGGATGGGGAGACCCAGTACTTC	CASSSGPGDGETQYF
.	TRBV9	TRBD1	TRBJ1-1	TGTGCCAGCAGCGTAGAACAGGGGGCTAGCGGCACTGAAGCTTTCTTT	CASSVEQGASGTEAFF
.	TRBV10-3	TRBD1	TRBJ1-1	TGTGCCACCTACGGACAGGGAAGGACTGAAGCTTTCTTT	CATYGQGRTEAFF
.	TRBV29-1	.	TRBJ1-1	TGCAGCCTCAGGCAGGGGACTGAAGCTTTCTTT	CSLRQGTEAFF
few	TRBV5-1	TRBD1	TRBJ1-2	TGCGCCAGCAGCTTGTTGGGGACAGGGGGCGACGGCTACACCTTC	CASSLLGTGGDGYTF
few	TRBV11-3	TRBD1	TRBJ2-5	TGTGCCAGCAGCTTAGTCACAGGGGGTGTAGAGACCCAGTACTTC	CASSLVTGGVETQYF
.	TRBV6-5	.	TRBJ2-6	TGTGCCAGCACCCCGGGTTTTGGTGGGGCCAACGTCCTGACTTTC	CASTPGFGGANVLTF
.	TRBV1	.	TRBJ1-5	TGCACCAGCAGCCAAGATCGGCCAGGGGTAGATAGCAATCAGCCCCAGCATTTT	CTSSQDRPGVDSNQPQHF
.	TRBV10-2	TRBD2	TRBJ2-5	TGCGCCAGCAGTTCTCCAGAGGGTAGCGGGGGTGCTTTGGAGACCCAGTACTTC	CASSSPEGSGGALETQYF
.	TRBV19	.	TRBJ1-2	TGTGCCAGTAGCTGGGATAACAGGATTTCGACTAACTATGGCTACACCTTC	CASSWDNRISTNYGYTF
.	TRBV19	.	TRBJ2-2	TGTGCCAGTACCCGGGGATTTAATACCGGGGAGCTGTTTTTT	CASTRGFNTGELFF
.	TRBV3-1/TRBV3-2	.	TRBJ1-1	TGTGCCAGCAGCCAAGCAGGGCTAGGAATGAACACTGAAGCTTTCTTT	CASSQAGLGMNTEAFF
.	TRBV6-5	.	TRBJ1-5	TGTGCCAGCATGGGAGGGGGGAGTTATCAGCCCCAGCATTTT	CASMGGGSYQPQHF
.	TRBV9	TRBD1	TRBJ1-5	TGTGCCAGCAGCTCGGGACAGGGGGCTGGGACCCAGCATTTT	CASSSGQGAGTQHF
.	TRBV11-2	TRBD1	TRBJ2-3	TGTGCCAGCAGCTTAGAGGACAGGAGCACAGATACGCAGTATTTT	CASSLEDRSTDTQYF
.	TRBV4-1	.	TRBJ1-4	TGCGCCAGCAGCCAAGAGGGAAGGGGGAAACTGTTTTTT	CASSQEGRGKLFF
.	TRBV7-8	.	TRBJ1-5	TGTGCCAGCAGCGTTCCAGGACAGCCCCAGCATTTT	CASSVPGQPQHF
.	TRBV4-2	TRBD1	TRBJ2-4	TGTGCCAGCAGCCAAGAAACAGGGGGGGCCAAAAACATTCAGTACTTC	CASSQETGGAKNIQYF
.	TRBV9	.	TRBJ1-1	TGTGCCAGCAGCGTAAGGGGTGGGCAAGGGCTGAACACTGAAGCTTTCTTT	CASSVRGGQGLNTEAFF
.	TRBV19	TRBD1	TRBJ1-5	TGTGCCAGTAGTACCGGGACAGGGTCGGGCCAGCCCCAGCATTTT	CASSTGTGSGQPQHF
few	TRBV29-1	TRBD1	TRBJ1-1	TGCAGCGTGGCCGGGACAGGGGGATTGGGTACTGAAGCTTTCTTT	CSVAGTGGLGTEAFF
.	TRBV28	.	TRBJ1-3	TGTGCCAGCAGTTTTGTCGGGGTATCTTACTCTGGAAACACCATATATTTT	CASSFVGVSYSGNTIYF
.	TRBV6-2/TRBV6-3	TRBD1	TRBJ2-4	TGTGCCAGCAGCCCCCGCCCGGGACAGGGGATTGGCATTCAGTACTTC	CASSPRPGQGIGIQYF
.	TRBV19	.	TRBJ1-1	TGTGCCAGTAGTATAGAGGGGGCCACTGAAGCTTTCTTT	CASSIEGATEAFF
once	TRBV2	TRBD2	TRBJ2-1	TGTGCCAGCCGTTTAGCGGGGGGGTTTTTCTTC	CASRLAGGFFF
.	TRBV24-1	.	TRBJ1-2	TGTGCCACCAGTGATCCCACTTCAGGGGATGGCTACACCTTC	CATSDPTSGDGYTF
.	TRBV7-9	TRBD1	TRBJ1-5	TGTGCCAGCAGCTTAGGACCCGACAGGGGAGGGCAGCCCCAGCATTTT	CASSLGPDRGGQPQHF
.	TRBV3-1/TRBV3-2	.	TRBJ1-4	TGTGCCAGCAGCCACGCCACCCCCGGCCAGGAATATAATGAAAAACTGTTTTTT	CASSHATPGQEYNEKLFF
few	TRBV14	.	TRBJ2-7	TGTGCCAGCAGCCCGGACCGTTGGGGGGTGTCCTACGAGCAGTACTTC	CASSPDRWGVSYEQYF
few	TRBV1	.	TRBJ1-2	TGCACCAGCAGACCCAGTGGGGCATCCTATGGCTACACCTTC	CTSRPSGASYGYTF
.	TRBV3-1/TRBV3-2	.	TRBJ1-6	TGTGCCAGCAGCCAAGTACGGGGAACGCTGGATTCACCCCTCCACTTT	CASSQVRGTLDSPLHF
once	TRBV14	.	TRBJ1-4	TGTGCCAGCAGCCTAGGCGGGGCATTCAGTATATGGACTAATGAAAAACTGTTTTTT	CASSLGGAFSIWTNEKLFF
.	TRBV5-1	.	TRBJ1-1	TGCGCCAGCAGCTTGTCTGTTGGGGCGGGGGCCACTGAAGCTTTCTTT	CASSLSVGAGATEAFF
.	TRBV12-5	TRBD1	TRBJ2-1	TGTGCTAGTGGTTGGGACAGGGGGGAGCAGTTCTTC	CASGWDRGEQFF
.	TRBV6-2/TRBV6-3	.	TRBJ1-5	TGTGCCAGCAGTTCCAGGGGACCGGCTCAGCCCCAGCATTTT	CASSSRGPAQPQHF
.	TRBV7-9	.	TRBJ1-3	TGTGCCAGCAGCTACCTTCGGGGGATCTCTGGAAACACCATATATTTT	CASSYLRGISGNTIYF
.	TRBV30	TRBD1	TRBJ2-7	TGTGCCTGGTCCAGGACAGGGGGTATCGAGCAGTACTTC	CAWSRTGGIEQYF